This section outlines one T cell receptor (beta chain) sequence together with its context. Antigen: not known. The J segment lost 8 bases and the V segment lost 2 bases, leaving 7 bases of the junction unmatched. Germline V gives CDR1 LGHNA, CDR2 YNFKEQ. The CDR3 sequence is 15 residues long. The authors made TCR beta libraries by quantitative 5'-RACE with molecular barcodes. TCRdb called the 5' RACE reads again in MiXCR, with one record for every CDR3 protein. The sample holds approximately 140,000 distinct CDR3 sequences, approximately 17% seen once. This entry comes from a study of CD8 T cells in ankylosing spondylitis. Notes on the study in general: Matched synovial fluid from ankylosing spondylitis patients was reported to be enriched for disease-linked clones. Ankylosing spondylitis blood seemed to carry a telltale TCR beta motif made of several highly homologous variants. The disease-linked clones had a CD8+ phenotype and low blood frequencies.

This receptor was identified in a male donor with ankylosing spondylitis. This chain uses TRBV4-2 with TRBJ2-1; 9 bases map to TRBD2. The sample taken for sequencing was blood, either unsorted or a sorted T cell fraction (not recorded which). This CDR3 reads CASSQLAGPGDEQFF. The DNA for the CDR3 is TGTGCCAGCAGCCAACTAGCGGGGCCTGGGGATGAGCAGTTCTTC.